Each of the 9 T cell receptor beta chains below was sequenced from the same sample in a study of sequential checkpoint blockade in melanoma. Sequencing was performed with immunoSEQ multiplex PCR; in TCRdb, only in-frame clones are kept and a portion is missing. The table lists 15,000 to 20,000 clones, roughly three quarters of them singletons. The sample's treatment: randomized to nivolumab then ipilimumab (arm A) or the reverse (arm B). This specimen was CD8+ T cells sorted from blood (inferred from file names), taken from a patient given nivolumab and ipilimumab in sequence. These receptors came from a human donor with melanoma.

This chain links TRBV6-4 with TRBJ1-2, with 7 nucleotides matching TRBD1. Germline CDR1 is MRHNA and CDR2 is SNTAGT. The CDR3 runs 17 residues. J lost 2 bases, V lost 2 bases, and 11 bases had no gene match. The CDR3 DNA follows: TGTGCCAGCAGTGACGATTTAGACAGGGCGTTCAACTATGGCTACACCTTC. Its protein product is CASSDDLDRAFNYGYTF.

V is TRBV15 and J is TRBJ2-7; perhaps TRBD2 as D (5 bases). The V and J ends lost 5 bases and 5 bases respectively, with 13 bases between them. This CDR3 spans 13 amino acids. CDR1 and CDR2 (germline): LNHNV, YYDKDF (reference sequence). The CDR3 region has the DNA TGTGCCACCAGCTCGTCCCCCGGGAACGAGCAGTACTTC. This encodes CATSSSPGNEQYF.

V gene TRBV11-1 combines with J gene TRBJ2-7; weak D call: TRBD1 (6 bases). Trimming pared 5 bases from V and 4 bases from J, leaving 18 bases between. Germline lookup yields CDR1 SGHAT and CDR2 FQDESV (reference sequence). This CDR3 contains 15 residues. CDR3 region: CASSLGQGHPYEQYF. CDR3 DNA: TGTGCCAGCAGCCTTGGGCAGGGGCACCCATACGAGCAGTACTTC.

The V call is TRBV19, the J call TRBJ1-1; the D is unclear. CDR3 size: 14 residues. V dropped 7 bases and J dropped 1 base, with 13 bases sitting between them. Per the germline V gene, CDR1 is LNHDA and CDR2 is SQIVND (reference sequence). CDR3 region: CASKAAAGNTEAFF. The CDR3 DNA sequence: TGTGCCAGTAAAGCTGCGGCTGGGAACACTGAAGCTTTCTTT.

The rearrangement links TRBV28 to TRBJ1-2; TRBD1 agrees at 11 bases. The CDR3 totals 16 residues. Trimming at V came to 1 base and at J to 4 bases, leaving 5 bases not matched to a gene. The V gene's germline CDR1 is MDHEN and CDR2 SYDVKM. CDR3 in DNA: TGTGCCAGCAGTTTATCCCGGACAGGGGGCACCTATGGCTACACCTTC. Translation: CASSLSRTGGTYGYTF.

The V call is TRBV27, the J call TRBJ1-2, with TRBD1 matching over 7 bases. The germline V gene encodes CDR1 MNHEY and CDR2 SMNVEV (reference sequence). The CDR3 is made up of 16 amino acids. The trim removed 5 bases at V and 6 bases at J, leaving 15 bases unmatched. The CDR3 coding sequence is TGTGCCAGCAGTCCCTGGGAAGACAGGGCAAGAGATGGCTACACCTTC. Amino acids: CASSPWEDRARDGYTF.

The V call is TRBV25-1, the J call TRBJ1-2; tentatively, D is TRBD1 (6 bases). The V and J ends lost 6 bases and 0 bases respectively, with 8 bases between them. The CDR3 covers 13 residues. In germline, CDR1 is MGHDK, CDR2 SYGVNS. CDR3 nucleotides: TGTGCCAGCAGCAGGGGTCCTAACTATGGCTACACCTTC. Its translation: CASSRGPNYGYTF.

The chain links TRBV7-9 to TRBJ1-2; 7 bases align to TRBD1. V was pared by 4 bases and J by 1 base, with 3 bases of the junction left unmatched. The CDR3 is 14 amino acids. Looked up from germline, CDR1 is SEHNR and CDR2 is FQNEAQ (reference sequence). CDR3 in DNA: TGTGCCAGCAGCTCAGGGACAGATAACTATGGCTACACCTTC. This sequence encodes CASSSGTDNYGYTF. Using reference TRBV7-9 and TRBJ1-2 for the parts outside the CDR3, the full variable domain is DTGVSQNPRHKITKRGQNVTFRCDPISEHNRLYWYRQTLGQGPEFLTYFQNEAQLEKSRLLSDRFSAERPKGSFSTLEIQRTEQGDSAMYLCASSSGTDNYGYTFGSGTRLTVV.

In this sample, this clone turned up a few times. CDR3 in amino acids: CASSPVAGGLDEQYF. In DNA, the CDR3 is TGTGCCAGCAGCCCCGTAGCGGGGGGGCTGGACGAGCAGTACTTC. This chain links TRBV7-9 with TRBJ2-7; 11 positions agree with TRBD2. Germline CDR1 reads SEHNR; CDR2 reads FQNEAQ (reference sequence). V lost 5 bases, J lost 5 bases, and 8 bases stayed unmatched. The CDR3 is 15 amino acids.